These T cell receptor beta chains were read from a single sample in a study of T cells in Graves' hyperthyroidism and ophthalmopathy. TCRdb re-called the multiplex PCR reads through MiXCR, storing one row per CDR3 protein. The sample comprises a few hundred thousand distinct CDR3 sequences, approximately 14% of which are singletons, and approximately 14% rests with the top ten. Sequencing was performed on blood. The source of these receptors is a woman aged 40 to 50 with Graves' hyperthyroidism. CDR3s include the opening cysteine and the closing phenylalanine or tryptophan. Each record gives: D gene, J gene, clone size, V gene, CDR3 protein, CDR3 DNA. The D gene is left open where the match is weak. Rows give clone size only sometimes, using once, few, many, or a class for an expanded clone.

d_call: .
j_call: TRBJ1-5
clone_size: many
v_call: TRBV30
cdr3_aa: CAWSVRRGDNQPQHF
cdr3_nt: TGTGCCTGGAGTGTTAGGAGGGGAGACAATCAGCCCCAGCATTTT

d_call: .
j_call: TRBJ1-5
clone_size: .
v_call: TRBV28
cdr3_aa: CASGPGFSQPQHF
cdr3_nt: TGTGCCAGCGGTCCGGGATTTAGTCAGCCCCAGCATTTT

d_call: .
j_call: TRBJ1-2
clone_size: few
v_call: TRBV7-2
cdr3_aa: CASSLPNKFGYTF
cdr3_nt: TGTGCCAGCAGCCTGCCCAACAAGTTTGGCTACACCTTC

d_call: TRBD2
j_call: TRBJ2-1
clone_size: many
v_call: TRBV30
cdr3_aa: CAWGGTSGSPSSYNEQFF
cdr3_nt: TGTGCCTGGGGGGGGACTAGCGGGAGTCCCAGCTCCTACAATGAGCAGTTCTTC

d_call: .
j_call: TRBJ2-1
clone_size: few
v_call: TRBV7-7
cdr3_aa: CASSLGGISEQFF
cdr3_nt: TGTGCTAGCAGCTTAGGGGGGATCTCTGAGCAGTTCTTC

d_call: .
j_call: TRBJ2-3
clone_size: many
v_call: TRBV29-1
cdr3_aa: CSVEVSAGNTQYF
cdr3_nt: TGCAGCGTTGAAGTCAGCGCCGGGAATACGCAGTATTTT

d_call: TRBD2
j_call: TRBJ2-1
clone_size: many
v_call: TRBV7-2
cdr3_aa: CASSLRGLAAWDEQFF
cdr3_nt: TGTGCCAGCAGCTTACGAGGACTAGCGGCGTGGGATGAGCAGTTCTTC

d_call: TRBD1
j_call: TRBJ2-2
clone_size: .
v_call: TRBV28
cdr3_aa: CASRWTGTANTGELFF
cdr3_nt: TGTGCCAGCAGATGGACCGGGACAGCGAACACCGGGGAGCTGTTTTTT

d_call: .
j_call: TRBJ1-2
clone_size: .
v_call: TRBV7-9
cdr3_aa: CASSGEPGYTF
cdr3_nt: TGTGCCAGCTCGGGGGAGCCTGGCTACACCTTC

d_call: .
j_call: TRBJ1-1
clone_size: many
v_call: TRBV11-2
cdr3_aa: CASSFDFTPWTEAFF
cdr3_nt: TGTGCCAGCAGCTTTGATTTTACCCCCTGGACTGAAGCTTTCTTT

d_call: .
j_call: TRBJ2-7
clone_size: .
v_call: TRBV27
cdr3_aa: CASGGPGEATTSYEQYF
cdr3_nt: TGTGCCAGCGGAGGCCCTGGGGAAGCTACGACCTCCTACGAGCAGTACTTC

d_call: TRBD2
j_call: TRBJ2-1
clone_size: many
v_call: TRBV6-6
cdr3_aa: CASSYSTSGRSYNEQFF
cdr3_nt: TGTGCCAGCAGTTACTCGACTAGCGGGAGGTCGTACAATGAGCAGTTCTTC

d_call: TRBD1
j_call: TRBJ1-5
clone_size: many
v_call: TRBV5-1
cdr3_aa: CASSLAGQVDQPQHF
cdr3_nt: TGCGCCAGCAGCTTGGCCGGACAGGTAGATCAGCCCCAGCATTTT

d_call: TRBD1
j_call: TRBJ2-2
clone_size: many
v_call: TRBV28
cdr3_aa: CASSPGRQGQGTGELFF
cdr3_nt: TGTGCCAGCAGTCCCGGTCGACAGGGGCAGGGCACCGGGGAGCTGTTTTTT

d_call: .
j_call: TRBJ1-2
clone_size: many
v_call: TRBV2
cdr3_aa: CASTGAGKGGYTF
cdr3_nt: TGTGCCAGCACGGGGGCAGGGAAGGGTGGCTACACCTTC

d_call: TRBD2
j_call: TRBJ2-7
clone_size: many
v_call: TRBV12-3/TRBV12-4
cdr3_aa: CASRNSGTNYEQYF
cdr3_nt: TGTGCCAGCAGAAATAGCGGGACCAACTACGAGCAGTACTTC

d_call: .
j_call: TRBJ2-5
clone_size: many
v_call: TRBV27
cdr3_aa: CASSLASTEGQETQYF
cdr3_nt: TGTGCCAGCAGTTTAGCCTCGACGGAAGGACAAGAGACCCAGTACTTC

d_call: .
j_call: TRBJ1-4
clone_size: .
v_call: TRBV6-2/TRBV6-3
cdr3_aa: CASRFSGVNEKLFF
cdr3_nt: TGTGCCAGCAGATTTTCGGGGGTAAATGAAAAACTGTTTTTT

d_call: .
j_call: TRBJ2-5
clone_size: many
v_call: TRBV13
cdr3_aa: CASSLRTSQETQYF
cdr3_nt: TGTGCCAGCAGCCTACGGACAAGTCAAGAGACCCAGTACTTC

d_call: .
j_call: TRBJ2-3
clone_size: .
v_call: TRBV2
cdr3_aa: CASSDAAASTDTQYF
cdr3_nt: TGTGCCAGCAGTGATGCAGCGGCTAGCACAGATACGCAGTATTTT

d_call: TRBD2
j_call: TRBJ2-1
clone_size: .
v_call: TRBV6-2/TRBV6-3
cdr3_aa: CASSYSSGSNNEQFF
cdr3_nt: TGTGCCAGCAGTTACTCTAGCGGGAGTAACAATGAGCAGTTCTTC

d_call: .
j_call: TRBJ2-4
clone_size: many
v_call: TRBV27
cdr3_aa: CASSSRQGGDIQYF
cdr3_nt: TGTGCCAGCAGTTCCCGACAGGGAGGAGACATTCAGTACTTC

d_call: TRBD2
j_call: TRBJ2-3
clone_size: many
v_call: TRBV11-2
cdr3_aa: CASSTWTSASTDTQYF
cdr3_nt: TGTGCCAGCAGCACCTGGACTAGCGCGAGCACAGATACGCAGTATTTT

d_call: TRBD1
j_call: TRBJ2-1
clone_size: many
v_call: TRBV11-2
cdr3_aa: CASSLPGQGNNEQFF
cdr3_nt: TGTGCCAGCAGTTTACCGGGACAGGGCAACAATGAGCAGTTCTTC

d_call: .
j_call: TRBJ2-7
clone_size: .
v_call: TRBV2
cdr3_aa: CACQDLRSYEQYF
cdr3_nt: TGTGCCTGCCAGGACCTCCGCTCCTACGAGCAGTACTTC

d_call: TRBD1
j_call: TRBJ1-5
clone_size: .
v_call: TRBV2
cdr3_aa: CATRDRESNQPQHF
cdr3_nt: TGTGCCACCCGGGACAGGGAGAGCAATCAGCCCCAGCATTTT

d_call: TRBD1
j_call: TRBJ2-7
clone_size: few
v_call: TRBV4-1
cdr3_aa: CASSQATPGGEQYF
cdr3_nt: TGCGCCAGCAGCCAAGCTACTCCAGGGGGAGAGCAGTACTTC